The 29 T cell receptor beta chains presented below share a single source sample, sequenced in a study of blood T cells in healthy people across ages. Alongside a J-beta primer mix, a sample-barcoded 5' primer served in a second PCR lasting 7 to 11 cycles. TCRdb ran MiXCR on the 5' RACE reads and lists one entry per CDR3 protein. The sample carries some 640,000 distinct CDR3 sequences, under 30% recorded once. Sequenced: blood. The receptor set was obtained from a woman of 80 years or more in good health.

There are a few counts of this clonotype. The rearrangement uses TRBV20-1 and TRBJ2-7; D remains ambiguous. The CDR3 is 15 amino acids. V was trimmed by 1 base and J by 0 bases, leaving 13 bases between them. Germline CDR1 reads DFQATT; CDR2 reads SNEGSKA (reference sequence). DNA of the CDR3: TGCAGTGCTAGAGGGGCCAGTCTTGTCTCCTACGAGCAGTACTTC. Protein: CSARGASLVSYEQYF.

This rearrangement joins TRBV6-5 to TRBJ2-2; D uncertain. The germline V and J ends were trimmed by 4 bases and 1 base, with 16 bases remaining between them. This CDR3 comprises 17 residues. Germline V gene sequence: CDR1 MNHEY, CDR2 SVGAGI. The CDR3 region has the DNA TGTGCCAGCAGTTCAGCCTGGCGAGGAGTGAACACCGGGGAGCTGTTTTTT. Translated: CASSSAWRGVNTGELFF.

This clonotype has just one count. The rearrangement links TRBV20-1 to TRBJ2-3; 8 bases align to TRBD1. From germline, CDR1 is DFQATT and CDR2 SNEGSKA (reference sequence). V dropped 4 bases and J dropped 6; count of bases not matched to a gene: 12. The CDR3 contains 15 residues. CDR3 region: CSAKMGQDPWDTQYF. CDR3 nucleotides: TGCAGTGCTAAGATGGGACAGGACCCCTGGGATACGCAGTATTTT.

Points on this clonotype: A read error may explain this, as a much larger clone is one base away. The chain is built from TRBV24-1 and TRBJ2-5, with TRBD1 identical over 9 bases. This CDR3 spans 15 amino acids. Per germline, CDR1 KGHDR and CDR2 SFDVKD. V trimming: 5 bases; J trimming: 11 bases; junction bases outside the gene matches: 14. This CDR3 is CATSARDRARDEQYF. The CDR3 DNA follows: TGTGCCACCAGTGCCCGGGACAGGGCCAGGGATGAGCAGTACTTC.

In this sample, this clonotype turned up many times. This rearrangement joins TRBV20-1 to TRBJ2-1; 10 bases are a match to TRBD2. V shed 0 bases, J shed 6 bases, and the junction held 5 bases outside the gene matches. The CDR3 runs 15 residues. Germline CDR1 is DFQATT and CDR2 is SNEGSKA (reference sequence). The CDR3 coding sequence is TGCAGTGCTAGAGATCCTAGCGGGGGTTTCAATGAGCAGTTCTTC. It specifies CSARDPSGGFNEQFF.

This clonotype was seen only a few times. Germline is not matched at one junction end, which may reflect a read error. The CDR3 spells CASRTSGRTGAFF. The CDR3 region has the DNA TGCGCCAGCAGAACGAGCGGCCGGACTGGAGCTTTCTTT. The chain is built from TRBV4-1 and TRBJ1-1; D is uncertain. The CDR3 is 13 amino acids. From germline, CDR1 is MGHRA and CDR2 YSYEKL.

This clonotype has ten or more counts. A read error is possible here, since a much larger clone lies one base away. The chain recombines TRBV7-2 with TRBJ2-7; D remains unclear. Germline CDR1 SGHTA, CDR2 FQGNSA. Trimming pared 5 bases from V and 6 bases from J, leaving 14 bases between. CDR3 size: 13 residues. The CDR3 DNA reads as TGTGCCAGCAGCCCCTCGTCTTTCGGCGAGCAGTACTTC. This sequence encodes CASSPSSFGEQYF.

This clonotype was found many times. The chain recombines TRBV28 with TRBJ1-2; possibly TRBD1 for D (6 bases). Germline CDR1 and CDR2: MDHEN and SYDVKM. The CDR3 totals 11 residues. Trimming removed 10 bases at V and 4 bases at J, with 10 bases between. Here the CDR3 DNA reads TGTGCCACCGAGGACAGCTATGGCTACACCTTC. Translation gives CATEDSYGYTF.

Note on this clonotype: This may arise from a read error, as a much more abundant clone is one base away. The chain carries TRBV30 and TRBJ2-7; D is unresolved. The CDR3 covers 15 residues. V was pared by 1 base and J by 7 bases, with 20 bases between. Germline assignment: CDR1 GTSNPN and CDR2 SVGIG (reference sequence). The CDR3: CAWSDVGGTYNEQYF. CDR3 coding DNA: TGTGCCTGGAGTGACGTCGGCGGAACCTACAATGAGCAGTACTTC. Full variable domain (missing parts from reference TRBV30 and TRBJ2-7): SQTIHQWPATLVQPVGSPLSLECTVEGTSNPNLYWYRQAAGRGLQLLFYSVGIGQISSEVPQNLSASRPQDRQFILSSKKLLLSDSGFYLCAWSDVGGTYNEQYFGPGTRLTVT.

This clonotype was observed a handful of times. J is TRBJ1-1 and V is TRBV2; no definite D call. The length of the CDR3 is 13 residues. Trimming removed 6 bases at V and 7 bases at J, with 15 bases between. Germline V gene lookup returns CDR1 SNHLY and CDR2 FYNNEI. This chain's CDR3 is CASSQDRDGEAFF. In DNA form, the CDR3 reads TGTGCCAGCAGCCAAGACCGAGATGGTGAAGCTTTCTTT.

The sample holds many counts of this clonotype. The CDR3 sequence: CASSPGQGPASYEQYF. CDR3 DNA sequence: TGCGCCAGCAGCCCGGGACAGGGCCCCGCTTCCTACGAGCAGTACTTC. The chain is built from TRBV4-1 and TRBJ2-7; 9 bases match TRBD1. There are 16 residues in the CDR3. The J segment lost 1 base and the V segment lost 4 bases, leaving 8 bases of the junction unmatched. Germline CDR1 is MGHRA and CDR2 is YSYEKL.

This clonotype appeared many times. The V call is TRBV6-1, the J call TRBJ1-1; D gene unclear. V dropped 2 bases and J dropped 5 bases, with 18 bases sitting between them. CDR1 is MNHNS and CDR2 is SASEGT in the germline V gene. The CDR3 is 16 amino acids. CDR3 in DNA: TGTGCCAGCAGTGAACAAAACAGCCTCCGGAGGACTGAAGCTTTCTTT. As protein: CASSEQNSLRRTEAFF.

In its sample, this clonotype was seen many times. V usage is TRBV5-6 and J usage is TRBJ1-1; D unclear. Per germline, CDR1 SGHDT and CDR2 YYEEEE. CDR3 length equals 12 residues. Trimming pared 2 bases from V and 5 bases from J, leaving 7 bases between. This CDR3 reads CASSFGRTEAFF. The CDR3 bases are TGTGCCAGCAGCTTTGGGAGGACTGAAGCTTTCTTT.

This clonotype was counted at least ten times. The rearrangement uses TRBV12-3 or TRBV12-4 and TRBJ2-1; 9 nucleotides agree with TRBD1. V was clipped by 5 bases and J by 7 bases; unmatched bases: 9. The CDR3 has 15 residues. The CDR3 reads CASSPRPGQGNEQFF. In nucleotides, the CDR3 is TGTGCCAGCAGTCCGCGTCCGGGACAGGGAAATGAGCAGTTCTTC.

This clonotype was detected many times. This CDR3 reads CASRTGQPSYGYTF. In DNA form, the CDR3 reads TGTGCCAGCAGGACGGGACAGCCGTCCTATGGCTACACCTTC. The chain recombines TRBV12-3 or TRBV12-4 with TRBJ1-2, with 7 nucleotides matching TRBD1. The ends lost 6 bases at V and 4 bases at J; junction bases unmatched: 8. The CDR3 runs 14 residues.

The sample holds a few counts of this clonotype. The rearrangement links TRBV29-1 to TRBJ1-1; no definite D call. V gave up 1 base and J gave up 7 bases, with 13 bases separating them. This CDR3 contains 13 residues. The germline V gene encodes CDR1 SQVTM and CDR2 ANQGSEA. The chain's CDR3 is CSVEAWEDGEAFF. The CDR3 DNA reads TGCAGCGTTGAAGCCTGGGAGGACGGTGAAGCTTTCTTT.

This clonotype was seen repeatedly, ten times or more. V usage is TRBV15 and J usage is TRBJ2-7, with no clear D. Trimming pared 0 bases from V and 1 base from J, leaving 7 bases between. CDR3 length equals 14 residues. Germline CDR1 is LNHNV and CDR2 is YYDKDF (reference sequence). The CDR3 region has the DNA TGTGCCACCAGCAGAGAGGCACAATCCTACGAGCAGTACTTC. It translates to CATSREAQSYEQYF. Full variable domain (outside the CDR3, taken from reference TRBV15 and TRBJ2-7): DAMVIQNPRYQVTQFGKPVTLSCSQTLNHNVMYWYQQKSSQAPKLLFHYYDKDFNNEADTPDNFQSRRPNTSFCFLDIRSPGLGDTAMYLCATSREAQSYEQYFGPGTRLTVT.

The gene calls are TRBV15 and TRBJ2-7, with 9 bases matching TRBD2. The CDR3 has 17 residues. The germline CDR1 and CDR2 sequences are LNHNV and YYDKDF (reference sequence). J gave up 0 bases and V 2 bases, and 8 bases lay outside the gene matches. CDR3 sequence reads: CATSRTRTSVFSYEQYF. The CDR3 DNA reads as TGTGCCACCAGCAGAACCAGGACTAGCGTCTTCTCCTACGAGCAGTACTTC.

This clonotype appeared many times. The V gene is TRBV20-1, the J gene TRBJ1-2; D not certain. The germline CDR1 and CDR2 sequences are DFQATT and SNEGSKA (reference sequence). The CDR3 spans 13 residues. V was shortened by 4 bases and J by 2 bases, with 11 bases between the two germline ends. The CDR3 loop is CSATVQTNYGYTF. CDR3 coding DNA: TGCAGTGCTACGGTCCAGACGAACTATGGCTACACCTTC.

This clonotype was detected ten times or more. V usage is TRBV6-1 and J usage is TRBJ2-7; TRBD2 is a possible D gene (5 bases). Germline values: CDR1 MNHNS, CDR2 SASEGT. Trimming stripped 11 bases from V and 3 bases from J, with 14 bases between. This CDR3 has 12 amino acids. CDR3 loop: CAGREGGYEQYF. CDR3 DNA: TGTGCCGGGAGAGAGGGCGGCTACGAGCAGTACTTC.

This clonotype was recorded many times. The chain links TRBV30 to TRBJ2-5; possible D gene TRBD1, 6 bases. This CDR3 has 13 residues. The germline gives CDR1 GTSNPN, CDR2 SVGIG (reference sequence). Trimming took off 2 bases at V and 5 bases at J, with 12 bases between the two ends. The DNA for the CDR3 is TGTGCCTGGAGTCCCTGGGACACCGAGACCCAGTACTTC. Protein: CAWSPWDTETQYF.

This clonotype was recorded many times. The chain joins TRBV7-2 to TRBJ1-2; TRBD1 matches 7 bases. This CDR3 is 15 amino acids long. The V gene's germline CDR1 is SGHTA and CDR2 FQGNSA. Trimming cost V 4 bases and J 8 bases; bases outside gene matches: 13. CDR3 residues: CASSSPSLTGRGYTF. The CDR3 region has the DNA TGTGCCAGCAGCTCCCCTAGCCTGACAGGGAGAGGCTACACCTTC.

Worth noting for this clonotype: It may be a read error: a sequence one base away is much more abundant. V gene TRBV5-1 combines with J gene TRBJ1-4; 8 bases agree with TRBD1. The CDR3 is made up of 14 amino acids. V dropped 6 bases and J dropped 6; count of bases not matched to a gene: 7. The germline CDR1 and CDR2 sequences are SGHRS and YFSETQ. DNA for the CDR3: TGCGCCAGCAACAAGGGACAGGCTGATGAAAAACTGTTTTTT. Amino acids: CASNKGQADEKLFF.

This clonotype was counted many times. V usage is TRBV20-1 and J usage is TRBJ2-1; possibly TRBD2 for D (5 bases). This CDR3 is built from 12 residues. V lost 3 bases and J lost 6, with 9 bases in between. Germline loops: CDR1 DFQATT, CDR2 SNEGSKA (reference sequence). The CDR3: CSASLAANEQFF. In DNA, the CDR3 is TGCAGTGCTAGTCTAGCCGCCAATGAGCAGTTCTTC.

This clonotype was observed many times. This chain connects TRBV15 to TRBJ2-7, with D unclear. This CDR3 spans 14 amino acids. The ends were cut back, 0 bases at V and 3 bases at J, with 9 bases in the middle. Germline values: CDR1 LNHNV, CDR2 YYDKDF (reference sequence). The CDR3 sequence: CATSRDLVNYEQYF. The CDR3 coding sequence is TGTGCCACCAGCAGAGATCTGGTCAACTACGAGCAGTACTTC.

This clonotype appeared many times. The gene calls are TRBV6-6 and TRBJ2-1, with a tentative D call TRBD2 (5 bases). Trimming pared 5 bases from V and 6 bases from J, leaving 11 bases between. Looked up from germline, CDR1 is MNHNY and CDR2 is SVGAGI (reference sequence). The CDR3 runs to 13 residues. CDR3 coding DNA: TGTGCCAGCAGTCCACCTACTAGCAATGAGCAGTTCTTC. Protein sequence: CASSPPTSNEQFF.

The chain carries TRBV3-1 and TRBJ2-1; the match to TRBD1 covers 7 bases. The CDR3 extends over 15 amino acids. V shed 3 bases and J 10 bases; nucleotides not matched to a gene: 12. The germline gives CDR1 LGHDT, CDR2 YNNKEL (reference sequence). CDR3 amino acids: CASSHPGTARREQFF. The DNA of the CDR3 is TGTGCCAGCAGCCATCCCGGGACAGCCAGAAGGGAGCAGTTCTTC.

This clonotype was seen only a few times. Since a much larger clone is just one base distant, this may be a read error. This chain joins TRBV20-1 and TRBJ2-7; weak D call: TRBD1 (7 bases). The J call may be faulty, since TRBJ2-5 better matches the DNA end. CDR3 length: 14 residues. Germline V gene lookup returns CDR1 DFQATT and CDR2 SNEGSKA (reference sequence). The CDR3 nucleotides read TGCGGTGCGCGATCGACAGGGAGCGGGCAGACCCAGTACTTC. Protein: CGARSTGSGQTQYF.

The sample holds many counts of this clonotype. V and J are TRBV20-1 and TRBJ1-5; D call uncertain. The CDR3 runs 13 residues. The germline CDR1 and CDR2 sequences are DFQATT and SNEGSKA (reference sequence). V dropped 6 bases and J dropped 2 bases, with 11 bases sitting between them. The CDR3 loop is CSAGGKGNQPQHF. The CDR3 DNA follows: TGCAGTGCCGGCGGGAAGGGCAATCAGCCCCAGCATTTT.